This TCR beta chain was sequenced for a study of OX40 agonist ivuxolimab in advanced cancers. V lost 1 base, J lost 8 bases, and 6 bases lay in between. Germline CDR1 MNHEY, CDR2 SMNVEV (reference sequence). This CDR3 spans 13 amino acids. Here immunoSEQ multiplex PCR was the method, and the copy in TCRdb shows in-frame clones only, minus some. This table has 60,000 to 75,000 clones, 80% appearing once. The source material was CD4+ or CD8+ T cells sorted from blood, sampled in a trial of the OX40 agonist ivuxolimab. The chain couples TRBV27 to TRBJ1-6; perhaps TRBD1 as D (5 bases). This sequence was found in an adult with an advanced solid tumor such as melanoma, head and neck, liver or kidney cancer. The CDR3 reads CASSLLGDSPLHF. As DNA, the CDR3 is TGTGCCAGCAGTTTATTGGGGGATTCACCCCTCCACTTT.